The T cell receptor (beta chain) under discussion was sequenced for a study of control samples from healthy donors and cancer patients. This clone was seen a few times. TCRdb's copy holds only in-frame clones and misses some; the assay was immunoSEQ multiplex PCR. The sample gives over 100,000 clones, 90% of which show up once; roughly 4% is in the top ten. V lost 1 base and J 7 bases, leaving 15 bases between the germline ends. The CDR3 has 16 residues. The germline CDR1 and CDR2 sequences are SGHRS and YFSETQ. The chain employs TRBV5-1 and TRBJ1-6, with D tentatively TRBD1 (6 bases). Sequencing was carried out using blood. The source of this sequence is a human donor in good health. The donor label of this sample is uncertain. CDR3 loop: CASSLMFNTGNSPLHF. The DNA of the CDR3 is TGCGCCAGCAGCTTGATGTTTAACACAGGGAATTCACCCCTCCACTTT.